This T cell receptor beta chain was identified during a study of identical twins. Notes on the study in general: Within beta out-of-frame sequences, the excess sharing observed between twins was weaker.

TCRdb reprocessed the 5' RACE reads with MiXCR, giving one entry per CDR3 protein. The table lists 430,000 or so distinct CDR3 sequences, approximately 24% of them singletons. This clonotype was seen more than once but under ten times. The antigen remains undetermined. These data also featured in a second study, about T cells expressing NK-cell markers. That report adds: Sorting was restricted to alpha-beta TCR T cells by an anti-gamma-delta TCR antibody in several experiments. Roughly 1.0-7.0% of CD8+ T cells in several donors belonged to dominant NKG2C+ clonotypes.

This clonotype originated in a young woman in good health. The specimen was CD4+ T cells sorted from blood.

CDR3 DNA: TGCGCCAGCAGCCCCATCAGGGGGAACACTGAAGCTTTCTTT. It yields the protein CASSPIRGNTEAFF. The rearrangement uses TRBV5-1 and TRBJ1-1, with D possibly TRBD1 on 6 matching bases. The ends were cut back, 4 bases at V and 1 base at J, with 11 bases in the middle. CDR3 length equals 14 residues. CDR1 and CDR2 (germline): SGHRS, YFSETQ.